These T cell receptor beta chains were read from a single sample in a study of blood T cell repertoires in COVID-19. TCRdb's copy holds only in-frame clones and misses some; the assay was immunoSEQ multiplex PCR. This sample has roughly 140,000 clones, with approximately 89% found just once. The sequenced sample consisted of peripheral blood. The receptors were gathered from a woman aged 45 to 65 with acute or convalescent COVID-19. CDR3s include the opening cysteine and the closing phenylalanine or tryptophan. D genes are given only for firm matches. Size is omitted from some rows. Given values are once, few, many or a class for expanded clones.

>.|TRBV7-9|TRBJ1-6|.
CASSPQGTLASPLHF
TGTGCCAGCAGCCCACAGGGCACCCTGGCCTCACCCCTCCACTTT
>.|TRBV3-1/TRBV3-2|TRBJ1-1|TRBD1
CASSQGRGIAEAFF
TGTGCCAGCAGCCAAGGCAGGGGGATCGCTGAAGCTTTCTTT
>.|TRBV5-1|TRBJ1-4|TRBD1
CASSSSGGTGEKLFF
TGCGCCAGCAGCAGCTCAGGGGGCACAGGGGAAAAACTGTTTTTT
>.|TRBV11-2|TRBJ2-1|.
CASSLLWRAWGNNEQFF
TGTGCCAGCAGCTTATTATGGAGGGCCTGGGGGAACAATGAGCAGTTCTTC
>.|TRBV6-6|TRBJ1-1|.
CASSSGMIRNTEAFF
TGTGCCAGCAGTTCCGGGATGATAAGGAACACTGAAGCTTTCTTT
>.|TRBV4-2|TRBJ2-7|TRBD2
CASSQEETSGGYRYEQYF
TGTGCCAGCAGCCAAGAGGAAACTAGCGGGGGTTATCGATACGAGCAGTACTTC
>.|TRBV12-3/TRBV12-4|TRBJ1-1|.
CASSLLSNTEAFF
TGTGCCAGCAGTTTACTGTCGAACACTGAAGCTTTCTTT
>.|TRBV6-1|TRBJ1-1|.
CASSDPFGGRDNTEAFF
TGTGCCAGCAGTGATCCGTTCGGGGGAAGGGATAACACTGAAGCTTTCTTT
>few|TRBV27|TRBJ2-5|TRBD2
CASSWRGGWETQYF
TGTGCCAGCAGTTGGCGGGGGGGTTGGGAGACCCAGTACTTC
>once|TRBV4-1|TRBJ2-3|.
CASSQGFVTSTDTQYF
TGCGCCAGCAGCCAAGGTTTTGTAACTAGCACAGATACGCAGTATTTT
>.|TRBV10-3|TRBJ1-1|.
CAITGGTHTEAFF
TGTGCCATCACGGGCGGGACTCACACTGAAGCTTTCTTT
>.|TRBV5-1|TRBJ2-3|.
CASSIRTSTDTQYF
TGCGCCAGCAGCATACGGACTAGCACAGATACGCAGTATTTT